The text below deals with one TCR beta chain. The data were taken from a study of shared clonotypes between healthy human individuals. Authors' data handling: ImmunoSEQ supplied junction-only sequences lacking quality scores, so filtering was different. The protocol was immunoSEQ multiplex PCR, while the TCRdb copy is restricted to in-frame clones and leaves out a portion. Clone size and V and J calls were adopted from that table, with D and trimming inferred from the DNA. This table has over 2 million clones, about 95% appearing once. CDR1 and CDR2 (germline): LNHDA, SQIVND (reference sequence). The CDR3 length is 14 residues. V was clipped by 3 bases and J by 3 bases; unmatched bases: 4. Naive CD8 populations comprised CD45RO-negative cells positively selected for CCR7, excluding terminally differentiated effector memory CD45RA+ cells.

V gene TRBV19 combines with J gene TRBJ1-2, with TRBD1 matching over 7 bases. Sequenced: naive CD8+ T cells sorted from blood. The receptor's source is a man younger than 35 in good health. CDR3 loop: CASSIDREDYGYTF. The CDR3 nucleotides are TGTGCCAGTAGTATTGACAGGGAGGACTATGGCTACACCTTC.